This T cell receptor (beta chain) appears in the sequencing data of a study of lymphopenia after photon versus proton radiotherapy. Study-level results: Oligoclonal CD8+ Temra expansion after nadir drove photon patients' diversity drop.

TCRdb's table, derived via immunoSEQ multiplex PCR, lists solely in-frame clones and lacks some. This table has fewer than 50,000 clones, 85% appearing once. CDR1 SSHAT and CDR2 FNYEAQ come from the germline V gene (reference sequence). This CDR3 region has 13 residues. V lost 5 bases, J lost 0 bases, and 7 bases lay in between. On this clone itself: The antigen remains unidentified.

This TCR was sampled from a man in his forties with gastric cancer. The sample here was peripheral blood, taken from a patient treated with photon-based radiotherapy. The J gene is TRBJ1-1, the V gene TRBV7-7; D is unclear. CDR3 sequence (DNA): TGTGCCAGCAGCGAACGGGTGAACACTGAAGCTTTCTTT. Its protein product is CASSERVNTEAFF.